These 14 T cell receptor beta chains were all obtained from the same sample, sequenced in a study of T cells in Graves' hyperthyroidism and ophthalmopathy. Regions amplified from RNA transcripts were the TCR beta CDR3 regions. The TCR CDR3 first-round RT-PCR relied on the HTBI primer set. TCRdb ran MiXCR on the multiplex PCR reads and lists one entry per CDR3 protein. Here the sample spans hundreds of thousands of distinct CDR3 sequences, approximately 24% being singletons. Material: blood. These receptors were obtained from a woman aged 40 to 55 with Graves' ophthalmopathy.

This clonotype was observed at least ten times. The CDR3 reads CSAGTGNEQYF. DNA for the CDR3: TGCAGCGCCGGGACAGGGAACGAGCAGTACTTC. The chain is built from TRBV29-1 and TRBJ2-7; 9 bases are a match to TRBD1. Per the germline V gene, CDR1 is SQVTM and CDR2 is ANQGSEA. This CDR3 is built from 11 residues. The V segment lost 7 bases and the J segment 5 bases; nucleotides outside the gene matches: 3.

This clonotype has ten or more counts. The chain carries TRBV11-2 and TRBJ2-4, with TRBD2 identical over 7 bases. This CDR3 contains 14 residues. Germline CDR1 and CDR2: SGHAT and FQNNGV. The V segment lost 0 bases and the J segment 10 bases; nucleotides outside the gene matches: 6. The CDR3 loop reads CASSLDRGDPIQYF. The CDR3 DNA is TGTGCCAGCAGCTTAGATCGGGGGGATCCAATTCAGTACTTC.

To note about this clonotype: A read error may produce the germline difference seen at one junction end. The chain employs TRBV20-1 and TRBJ1-5, with D possibly matching TRBD1 (6 bases). The CDR3 consists of 15 residues. Germline V gene data show CDR1 as DFQATT and CDR2 as SNEGSKA (reference sequence). CDR3 nucleotides: TGCAGTGCTAGAGAGACCGGGGGCAGCAGTCAGCCCCAGCATTTT. Its protein product is CSARETGGSSQPQHF.

The chain uses TRBV19 and TRBJ2-5; possibly TRBD2 for D (5 bases). V was clipped by 5 bases and J by 3 bases, with 13 bases between them. This CDR3 has 14 residues. Germline V gene data show CDR1 as LNHDA and CDR2 as SQIVND (reference sequence). The CDR3 bases are TGTGCCAGTAGTCCACTTAGGAGGAAAGAGACCCAGTACTTC. Translated, it gives CASSPLRRKETQYF.

The table lists this clonotype with many counts. The rearrangement uses TRBV29-1 and TRBJ2-7, with TRBD1 identical over 9 bases. V was pared by 4 bases and J by 7 bases, with 8 bases of the junction left unmatched. CDR3 length: 13 residues. CDR1 SQVTM and CDR2 ANQGSEA come from the germline V gene. CDR3 DNA: TGCAGCGTTGCCCGACAGGGGGTGGGGGAGCAGTACTTC. This gives the protein CSVARQGVGEQYF.

This chain uses TRBV13 with TRBJ2-7, with 12 bases identical to TRBD2. Germline assignment: CDR1 PRHDT and CDR2 FYEKMQ (reference sequence). V was pared by 8 bases and J by 7 bases, with 6 bases of the junction left unmatched. The CDR3 length is 13 residues. CDR3 bases: TGTGCCAGCGGCCTAGCGGGAGGGCAGGAGCAGTACTTC. This codes for CASGLAGGQEQYF.

Many counts were recorded for this clonotype. CDR3 bases: TGTGCCAGCAGGACAAGCCGGGTAGGGTTGGAGACCCAGTACTTC. It is translated as CASRTSRVGLETQYF. The chain is built from TRBV7-8 and TRBJ2-5; D gene unclear. The CDR3 covers 15 residues. CDR1 SGHVS and CDR2 FQNEAQ come from the germline V gene. Trimming stripped 6 bases from V and 5 bases from J, with 19 bases between.

This clonotype was detected only a few times. A much larger clone lies a single base off, so this may be a read error. The chain employs TRBV28 and TRBJ2-7; a weak D match, TRBD1 (6 bases). The germline V gene encodes CDR1 MDHEN and CDR2 SYDVKM. The CDR3 is 15 amino acids. CDR3 sequence (DNA): TGTGTCAGCAGAGACAACAGGGTTCAATCCTACGAGCAGTACTTC. Translating it yields CVSRDNRVQSYEQYF. The full variable domain, with the rest looked up from reference TRBV28 and TRBJ2-7, is DVKVTQSSRYLVKRTGEKVFLECVQDMDHENMFWYRQDPGLGLRLIYFSYDVKMKEKGDIPEGYSVSREKKERFSLILESASTNQTSMYLCVSRDNRVQSYEQYFGPGTRLTVT.

This clonotype appeared many times. The CDR3 DNA is TGTGCCAGCACCGCCGGGACAGGGGGCGCCTTCGTAACGACTGAAGCTTTCTTT. Its translation: CASTAGTGGAFVTTEAFF. V gene TRBV5-6 combines with J gene TRBJ1-1, with TRBD1 matching over 12 bases. Germline V gene sequence: CDR1 SGHDT, CDR2 YYEEEE. CDR3 length: 18 residues. Unmatched junction bases numbered 17, after V lost 6 bases and J lost 5 bases.

Many counts were recorded for this clonotype. The chain recombines TRBV7-6 with TRBJ2-3, with D unresolved. The CDR3 spans 15 residues. With 1 base removed from V and 3 bases from J, the gap between germline ends came to 11 bases. Germline V gives CDR1 SGHVS, CDR2 FNYEAQ. The CDR3 region is CASSLEGMETDTQYF. The CDR3 nucleotides are TGTGCCAGCAGCTTAGAGGGAATGGAGACAGATACGCAGTATTTT.

This clonotype appeared many times. This rearrangement joins TRBV12-3 or TRBV12-4 to TRBJ1-3; 9 nucleotides match TRBD1. This CDR3 is 17 amino acids long. The V and J ends lost 6 bases and 0 bases, in that order; junction bases with no gene match: 9. For the CDR3, the DNA is TGTGCCAGCAGAACCACAGGGGGCCTCCGCTCTGGAAACACCATATATTTT. Translating it yields CASRTTGGLRSGNTIYF.

This clonotype has a count of ten or more. The J gene is TRBJ2-2, the V gene TRBV7-3, with D perhaps matching TRBD2 (6 bases). Trimming pared 5 bases from V and 1 base from J, leaving 17 bases between. The CDR3 is 17 amino acids. CDR1 is SGHTA, CDR2 FQGTGA, per germline. CDR3 sequence reads: CASSPQGAGKNTGELFF. The CDR3, as DNA: TGTGCCAGCAGCCCCCAGGGTGCGGGGAAGAACACCGGGGAGCTGTTTTTT.

This clonotype was seen repeatedly, ten times or more. The genes are TRBV6-1 and TRBJ2-5, with 14 bases identical to TRBD2. Looked up from germline, CDR1 is MNHNS and CDR2 is SASEGT. CDR3 size: 15 residues. V was pared by 6 bases and J by 4 bases, with 4 bases of the junction left unmatched. For the CDR3, the DNA is TGTGCCAGCAGCAGACTAGCGGGAGGGGCAGAGACCCAGTACTTC. Its translation is CASSRLAGGAETQYF.

This clonotype has a count of ten or more. The chain has TRBV28 and TRBJ2-7; TRBD2 agrees at 9 bases. The germline CDR1 and CDR2 sequences are MDHEN and SYDVKM. Trimming removed 3 bases from V and 3 bases from J; junction bases left unmatched: 3. The CDR3 contains 14 residues. CDR3 sequence reads: CASSFSTSGYEQYF. CDR3 nucleotides: TGTGCCAGCAGTTTCTCGACTAGCGGCTACGAGCAGTACTTC.